This entry is about one T cell receptor (beta chain). This sample was taken from a study of shared T cell receptors in the human thymus. V gave up 6 bases and J gave up 3 bases; unmatched junction bases: 15. In germline, CDR1 is LNHNV, CDR2 YYDKDF (reference sequence). This CDR3 spans 19 amino acids. TCRdb keeps only in-frame clones here, not all; method: immunoSEQ multiplex PCR. The sample has approximately 660,000 clones, 88% seen once; the top ten hold approximately 0.01%. A further study also used this sample, focusing on human thymus T cells. That work contributes: The study used thymus tissue resected during corrective heart surgery. Among unrelated individuals, related research reported thymic repertoires that overlapped highly.

This chain connects TRBV15 to TRBJ2-4; 12 nucleotides match TRBD2. Sequenced material: thymocytes. The receptor was derived from a boy under two years old with a congenital heart defect. The CDR3 nucleotides read TGTGCCACCAGAAAACGCCTTCTAGCGGGAGGGCCAGGCAAAAACATTCAGTACTTC. It codes for CATRKRLLAGGPGKNIQYF. The full variable domain, completed using reference TRBV15 and TRBJ2-4, is DAMVIQNPRYQVTQFGKPVTLSCSQTLNHNVMYWYQQKSSQAPKLLFHYYDKDFNNEADTPDNFQSRRPNTSFCFLDIRSPGLGDTAMYLCATRKRLLAGGPGKNIQYFGAGTRLSVL.